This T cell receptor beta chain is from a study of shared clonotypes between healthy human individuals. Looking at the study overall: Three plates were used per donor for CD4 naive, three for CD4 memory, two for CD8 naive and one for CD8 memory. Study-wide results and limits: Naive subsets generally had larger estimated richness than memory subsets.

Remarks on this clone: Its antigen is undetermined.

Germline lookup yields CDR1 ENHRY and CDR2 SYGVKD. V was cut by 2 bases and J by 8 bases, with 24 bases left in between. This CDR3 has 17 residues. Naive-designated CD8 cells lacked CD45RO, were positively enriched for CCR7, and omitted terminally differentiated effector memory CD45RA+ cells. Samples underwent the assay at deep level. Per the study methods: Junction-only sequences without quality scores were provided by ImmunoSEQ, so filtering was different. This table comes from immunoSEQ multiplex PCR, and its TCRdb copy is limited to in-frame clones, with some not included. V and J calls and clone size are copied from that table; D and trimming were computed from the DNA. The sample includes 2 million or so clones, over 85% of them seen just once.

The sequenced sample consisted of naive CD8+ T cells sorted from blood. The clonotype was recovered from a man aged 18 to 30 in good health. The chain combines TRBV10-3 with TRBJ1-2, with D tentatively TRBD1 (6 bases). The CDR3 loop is CAISEPLGAGSPIGYTF. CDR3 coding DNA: TGTGCCATCAGTGAGCCTTTGGGGGCAGGGTCCCCCATCGGCTACACCTTC.